These T cell receptor beta chains were read from a single sample in a study of blood T cell repertoires in COVID-19. Repertoires were generated with immunoSEQ multiplex PCR, while TCRdb's copy carries only in-frame clones and drops some. The sample holds about 73,000 clones; around 80% are singletons and the top ten take more than 2.5%. The sequenced sample consisted of peripheral blood. These receptor sequences come from a man of 80 years or more with active or convalescent COVID-19. The CDR3 runs from the conserved cysteine through the conserved F or W. Each record gives: clone size, V gene, J gene, D gene, CDR3 DNA, CDR3 protein. A D gene is named only where the DNA matches it firmly. Clone size, where shown, is once, few, many, or a class for clones that have expanded.

NA	TRBV19	TRBJ2-7	TRBD1	TGTGCCAGTAGTATCGGGGCAGGGGGCACCGCCGAGCAGTACTTC	CASSIGAGGTAEQYF
NA	TRBV5-1	TRBJ2-1	TRBD2	TGCGCCAGCAGCGATAAGGGACTAGCGGGAGAGGAGCAGTTCTTC	CASSDKGLAGEEQFF
NA	TRBV9	TRBJ1-6	NA	TGTGCCAGCAGCGTAGGGAGGGATTCACCCCTCCACTTT	CASSVGRDSPLHF
NA	TRBV4-1	TRBJ2-5	TRBD2	TGCGCCAGCAGCCAAGGGACTAGCGGGGAGACCCAGTACTTC	CASSQGTSGETQYF
medium-sized	TRBV7-9	TRBJ2-7	TRBD1	TGTGCCAGCAGCTTAGGGGACAGGGGGTCCTCCTACGAGCAGTACTTC	CASSLGDRGSSYEQYF
NA	TRBV30	TRBJ2-2	TRBD1	TGTGCCTGGACTATCAGGGGGACCGGGGAGCTGTTTTTT	CAWTIRGTGELFF
NA	TRBV5-1	TRBJ2-7	TRBD1	TGCGCCAGCAGCTTGGGACAGGGGACAGGGGTTTTTGACGAGCAGTACTTC	CASSLGQGTGVFDEQYF
NA	TRBV6-2/TRBV6-3	TRBJ2-2	TRBD2	TGTGCCAGCAGTTGGACTAGCGGGAGCGTCGGGGAGCTGTTTTTT	CASSWTSGSVGELFF
NA	TRBV5-1	TRBJ1-6	TRBD1	TGCGCCAGCAGGCTGACAGGGGCGGACAATTCACCCCTCCACTTT	CASRLTGADNSPLHF
NA	TRBV4-3	TRBJ1-2	NA	TGCGCCAGCAGCCAAGGTACAAGAAGAAACTATGGCTACACCTTC	CASSQGTRRNYGYTF
NA	TRBV20-1	TRBJ1-1	NA	TGCAGTGCTAGTGCTTTTTTCGCTGAAGCTTTCTTT	CSASAFFAEAFF
few	TRBV27	TRBJ1-5	NA	TGTGCCAGCAGTTTATTGGGGCCGGAGAAAAATCAGCCCCAGCATTTT	CASSLLGPEKNQPQHF
few	TRBV19	TRBJ1-5	TRBD1	TGTGCCAGTAGTATAGGGGACAGTTATCAGCCCCAGCATTTT	CASSIGDSYQPQHF
few	TRBV5-1	TRBJ1-2	TRBD1	TGCGCCAGCAGCCAGACAGGGGATCGGTATGGCTACACCTTC	CASSQTGDRYGYTF
NA	TRBV18	TRBJ2-7	TRBD2	TGTGCCAGCTCACCATCGGGGGAGGGGATCGAGCAGTACTTC	CASSPSGEGIEQYF
NA	TRBV18	TRBJ2-3	TRBD1	TGTGCCAGCTCACCAAGGACAGGGGGCTCAGATACGCAGTATTTT	CASSPRTGGSDTQYF
NA	TRBV13	TRBJ2-1	NA	TGTGCCAGCAGCAATACCGGCAGGGACAATGAGCAGTTCTTC	CASSNTGRDNEQFF